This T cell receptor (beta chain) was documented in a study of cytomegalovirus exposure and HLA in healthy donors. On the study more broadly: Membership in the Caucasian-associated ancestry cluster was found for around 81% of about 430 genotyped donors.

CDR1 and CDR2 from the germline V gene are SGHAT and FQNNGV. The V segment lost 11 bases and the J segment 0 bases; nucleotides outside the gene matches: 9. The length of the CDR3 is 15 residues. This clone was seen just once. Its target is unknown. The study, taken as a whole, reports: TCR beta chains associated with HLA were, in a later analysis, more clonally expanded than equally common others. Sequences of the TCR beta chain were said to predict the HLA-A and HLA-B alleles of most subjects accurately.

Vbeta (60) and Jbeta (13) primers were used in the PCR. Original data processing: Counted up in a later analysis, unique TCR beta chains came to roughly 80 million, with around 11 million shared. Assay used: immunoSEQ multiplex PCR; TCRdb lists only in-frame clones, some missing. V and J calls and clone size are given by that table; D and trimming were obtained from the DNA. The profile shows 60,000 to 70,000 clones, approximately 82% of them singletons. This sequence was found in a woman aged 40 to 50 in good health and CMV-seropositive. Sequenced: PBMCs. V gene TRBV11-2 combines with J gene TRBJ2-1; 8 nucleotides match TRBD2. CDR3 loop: CAGQIAGGSYNEQFF. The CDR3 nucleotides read TGTGCCGGCCAAATCGCGGGGGGCTCCTACAATGAGCAGTTCTTC.